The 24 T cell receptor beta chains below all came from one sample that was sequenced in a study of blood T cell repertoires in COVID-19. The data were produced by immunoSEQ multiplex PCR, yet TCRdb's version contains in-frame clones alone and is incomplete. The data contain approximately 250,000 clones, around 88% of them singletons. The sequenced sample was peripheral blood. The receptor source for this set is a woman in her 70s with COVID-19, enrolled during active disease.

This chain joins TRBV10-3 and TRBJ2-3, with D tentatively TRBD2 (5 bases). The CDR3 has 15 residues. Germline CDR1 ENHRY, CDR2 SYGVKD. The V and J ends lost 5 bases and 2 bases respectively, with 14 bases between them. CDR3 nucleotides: TGTGCCATCAGTTTGGGGAGCGGCTCCACAGATACGCAGTATTTT. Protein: CAISLGSGSTDTQYF.

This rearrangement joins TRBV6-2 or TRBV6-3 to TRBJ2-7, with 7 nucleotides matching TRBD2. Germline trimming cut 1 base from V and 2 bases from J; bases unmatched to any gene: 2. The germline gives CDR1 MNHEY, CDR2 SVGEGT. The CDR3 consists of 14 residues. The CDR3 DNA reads TGTGCCAGCAGTTACTTGGGGGGGGCCTACGAGCAGTACTTC. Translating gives CASSYLGGAYEQYF.

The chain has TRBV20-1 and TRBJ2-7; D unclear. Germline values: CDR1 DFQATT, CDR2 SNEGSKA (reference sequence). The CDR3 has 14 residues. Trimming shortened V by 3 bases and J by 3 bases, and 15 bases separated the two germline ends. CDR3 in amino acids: CSASTPAPLYEQYF. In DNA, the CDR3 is TGCAGTGCTAGTACACCCGCCCCCCTCTACGAGCAGTACTTC.

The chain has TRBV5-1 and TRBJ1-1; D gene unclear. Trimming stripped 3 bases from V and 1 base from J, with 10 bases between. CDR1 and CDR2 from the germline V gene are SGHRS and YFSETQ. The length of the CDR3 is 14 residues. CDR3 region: CASSWGGPNTEAFF. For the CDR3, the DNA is TGCGCCAGCAGCTGGGGAGGCCCGAACACTGAAGCTTTCTTT.

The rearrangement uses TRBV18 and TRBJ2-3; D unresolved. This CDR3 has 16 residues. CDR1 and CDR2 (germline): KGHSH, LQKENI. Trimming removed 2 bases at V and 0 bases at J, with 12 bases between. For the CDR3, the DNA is TGTGCCAGCTCACCAGGTGGTGGTACTAGCACAGATACGCAGTATTTT. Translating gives CASSPGGGTSTDTQYF.

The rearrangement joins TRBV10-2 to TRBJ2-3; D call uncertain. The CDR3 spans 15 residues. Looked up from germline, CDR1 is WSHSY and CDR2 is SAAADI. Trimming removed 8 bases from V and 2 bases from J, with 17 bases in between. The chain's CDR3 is CASVTESLVTDTQYF. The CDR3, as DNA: TGCGCCAGCGTTACCGAGAGTCTAGTCACAGATACGCAGTATTTT.

CDR3 sequence reads: CASRPANYGYTF. In DNA, the CDR3 is TGTGCCAGCAGGCCAGCTAACTATGGCTACACCTTC. The V and J genes are TRBV27 and TRBJ1-2, with D hard to call. Germline CDR1 MNHEY, CDR2 SMNVEV (reference sequence). V was cut by 6 bases and J by 0 bases, with 5 bases left in between. The CDR3 length is 12 residues.

CDR3 DNA sequence: TGTGCCAGCAGCTCGTCAGGGGGCCGTGAAGCTTTCTTT. This translates into CASSSSGGREAFF. The V and J genes are TRBV7-2 and TRBJ1-1; 8 bases align to TRBD1. After removal of 4 bases from V and 7 bases from J, the junction contained 5 bases not matched to a gene. The germline CDR1 and CDR2 sequences are SGHTA and FQGNSA. The CDR3 length is 13 residues.

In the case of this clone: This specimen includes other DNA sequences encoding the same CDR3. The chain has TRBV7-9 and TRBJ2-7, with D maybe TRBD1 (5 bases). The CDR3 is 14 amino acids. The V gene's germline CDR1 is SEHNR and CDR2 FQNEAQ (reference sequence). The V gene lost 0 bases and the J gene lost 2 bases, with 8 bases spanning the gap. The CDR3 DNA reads TGTGCCAGCAGCTTAGCGGGGCAGCCCTACGAGCAGTACTTC. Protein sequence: CASSLAGQPYEQYF.

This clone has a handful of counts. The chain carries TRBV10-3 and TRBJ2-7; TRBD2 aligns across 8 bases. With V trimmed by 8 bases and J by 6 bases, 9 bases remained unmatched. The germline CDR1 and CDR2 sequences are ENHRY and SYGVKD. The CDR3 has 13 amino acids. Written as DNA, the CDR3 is TGTGCCATCGAGGGACTAGAGAGTTCCGAGCAGTACTTC. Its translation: CAIEGLESSEQYF.

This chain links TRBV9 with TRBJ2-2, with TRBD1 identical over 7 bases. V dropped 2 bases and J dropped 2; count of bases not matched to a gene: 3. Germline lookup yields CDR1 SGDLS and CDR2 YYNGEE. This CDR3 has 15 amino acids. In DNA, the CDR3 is TGTGCCAGCAGCGTTAGGACAGGAAACACCGGGGAGCTGTTTTTT. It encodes CASSVRTGNTGELFF.

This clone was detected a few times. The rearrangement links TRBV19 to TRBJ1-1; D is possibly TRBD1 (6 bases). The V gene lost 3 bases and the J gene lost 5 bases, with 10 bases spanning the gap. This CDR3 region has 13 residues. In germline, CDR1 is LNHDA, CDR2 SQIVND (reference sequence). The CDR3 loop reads CASSILQGTEAFF. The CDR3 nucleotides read TGTGCCAGTAGTATCCTTCAGGGGACTGAAGCTTTCTTT.

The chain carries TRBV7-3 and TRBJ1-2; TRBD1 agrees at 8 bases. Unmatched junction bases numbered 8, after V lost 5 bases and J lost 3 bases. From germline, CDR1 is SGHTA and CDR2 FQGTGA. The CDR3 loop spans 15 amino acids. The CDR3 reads CASSPTGGQDYGYTF. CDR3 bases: TGTGCCAGCAGCCCAACGGGGGGACAGGACTATGGCTACACCTTC.

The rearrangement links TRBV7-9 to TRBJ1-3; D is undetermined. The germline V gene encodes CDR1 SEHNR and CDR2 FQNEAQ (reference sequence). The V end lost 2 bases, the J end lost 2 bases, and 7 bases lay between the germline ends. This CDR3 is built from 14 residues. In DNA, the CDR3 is TGTGCCAGCAGCTTAACAGCCGCTGGAAACACCATATATTTT. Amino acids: CASSLTAAGNTIYF.

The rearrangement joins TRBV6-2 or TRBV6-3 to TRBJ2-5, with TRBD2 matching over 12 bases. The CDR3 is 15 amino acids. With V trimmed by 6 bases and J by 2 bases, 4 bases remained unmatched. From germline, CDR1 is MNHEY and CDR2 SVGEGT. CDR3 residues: CASSKTSGGQETQYF. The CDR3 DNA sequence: TGTGCCAGCAGCAAGACTAGCGGGGGACAAGAGACCCAGTACTTC.

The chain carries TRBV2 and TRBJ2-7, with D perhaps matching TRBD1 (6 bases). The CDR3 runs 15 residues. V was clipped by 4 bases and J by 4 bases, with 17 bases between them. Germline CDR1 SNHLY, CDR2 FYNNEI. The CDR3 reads CASSVVSGTKYEQYF. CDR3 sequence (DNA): TGTGCCAGCAGTGTTGTTTCCGGGACAAAATACGAGCAGTACTTC.

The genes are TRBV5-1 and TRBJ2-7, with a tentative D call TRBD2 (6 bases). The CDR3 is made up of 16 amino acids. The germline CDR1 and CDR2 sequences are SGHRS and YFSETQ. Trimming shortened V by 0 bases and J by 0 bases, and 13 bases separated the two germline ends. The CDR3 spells CASSLAGGTPSYEQYF. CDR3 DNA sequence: TGCGCCAGCAGCTTGGCAGGAGGGACGCCCTCCTACGAGCAGTACTTC.

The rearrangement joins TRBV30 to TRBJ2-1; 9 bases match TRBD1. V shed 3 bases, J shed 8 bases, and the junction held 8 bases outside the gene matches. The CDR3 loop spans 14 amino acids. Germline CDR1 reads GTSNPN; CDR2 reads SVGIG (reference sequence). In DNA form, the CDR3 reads TGTGCCTGGAGAATCGGGACAGGGTTGTATGAGCAGTTCTTC. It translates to CAWRIGTGLYEQFF.

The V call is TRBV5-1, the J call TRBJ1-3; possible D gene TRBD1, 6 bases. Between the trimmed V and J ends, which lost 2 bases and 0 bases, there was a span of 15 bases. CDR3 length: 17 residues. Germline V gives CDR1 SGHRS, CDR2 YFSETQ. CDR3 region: CASSFDRDTSSGNTIYF. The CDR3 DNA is TGCGCCAGCAGCTTTGACCGGGACACCAGCTCTGGAAACACCATATATTTT.

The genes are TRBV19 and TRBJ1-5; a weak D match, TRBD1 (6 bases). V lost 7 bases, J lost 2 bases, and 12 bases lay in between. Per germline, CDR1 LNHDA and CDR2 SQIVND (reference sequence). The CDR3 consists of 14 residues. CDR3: CASTSGTRNQPQHF. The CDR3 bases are TGTGCCAGTACCTCGGGGACACGCAATCAGCCCCAGCATTTT.

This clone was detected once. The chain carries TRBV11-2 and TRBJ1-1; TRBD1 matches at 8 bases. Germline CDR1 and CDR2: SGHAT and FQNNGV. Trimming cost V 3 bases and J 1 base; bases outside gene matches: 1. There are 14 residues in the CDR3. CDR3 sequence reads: CASSFQGANTEAFF. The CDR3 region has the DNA TGTGCCAGCAGCTTCCAGGGGGCGAACACTGAAGCTTTCTTT.

CDR3 bases: TGTGCCAGCAGCCTAGGGGATCATGGGTCCTACGAGCAGTACTTC. It translates to CASSLGDHGSYEQYF. The chain links TRBV7-3 to TRBJ2-7; weak D call: TRBD1 (5 bases). The germline V and J ends were trimmed by 5 bases and 1 base, with 15 bases remaining between them. The CDR3 has 15 residues. Germline CDR1 reads SGHTA; CDR2 reads FQGTGA.

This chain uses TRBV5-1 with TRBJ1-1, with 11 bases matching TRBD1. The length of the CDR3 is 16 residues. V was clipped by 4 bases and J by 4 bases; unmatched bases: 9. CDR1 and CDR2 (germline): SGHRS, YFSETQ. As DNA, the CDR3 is TGCGCCAGCAGCGCAAGGACAGGGGGCTACGGCACTGAAGCTTTCTTT. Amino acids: CASSARTGGYGTEAFF. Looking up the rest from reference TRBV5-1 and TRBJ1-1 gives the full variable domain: KAGVTQTPRYLIKTRGQQVTLSCSPISGHRSVSWYQQTPGQGLQFLFEYFSETQRNKGNFPGRFSGRQFSNSRSEMNVSTLELGDSALYLCASSARTGGYGTEAFFGQGTRLTVV.

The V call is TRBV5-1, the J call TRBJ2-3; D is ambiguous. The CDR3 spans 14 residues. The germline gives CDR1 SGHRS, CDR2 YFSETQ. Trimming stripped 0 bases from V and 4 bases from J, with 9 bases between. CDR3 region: CASSLDVVADTQYF. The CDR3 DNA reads TGCGCCAGCAGCTTGGATGTAGTCGCAGATACGCAGTATTTT.